The T cell receptor (beta chain) described here comes from a study of radiation and T cells in renal cell carcinoma. Across the study: Nephrectomy followed 15 Gy stereotactic body radiation by 4 weeks.

The method was immunoSEQ multiplex PCR; TCRdb's version includes in-frame clones alone and lacks a portion of them. In the table there are 100,000 to 150,000 clones, 81% of which are singletons. CDR1 SGHRS and CDR2 YFSETQ come from the germline V gene. Trimming stripped 5 bases from V and 1 base from J, with 17 bases between. CDR3 length: 16 residues. Time point denoted: blood 2 weeks post-SBRT. Treatment denoted: 15 Gy SBRT to primary tumor, nephrectomy 4 weeks later. Clear cell pathology was present in this patient's renal cell carcinoma. This rearrangement joins TRBV5-1 to TRBJ2-3; tentatively, D is TRBD2 (5 bases). This clonotype originated in a man over 45 with renal cell carcinoma. The specimen comprised blood, sampled from a patient whose treatment included radiotherapy and nephrectomy. The CDR3 DNA reads TGCGCCAGCAGTGACCGGGGTGTAAGAGGCACAGATACGCAGTATTTT. This codes for CASSDRGVRGTDTQYF.